These 23 T cell receptor beta chains came from one sample sequenced in a study of identical twins (dated by TCRdb to the mid-2010s). The protocol used for the library was 5' RACE. The sequencer was an Illumina HiSeq 2000. The public sequencing data were trimmed at Q25 with fastp and processed into clonotypes with MiXCR by TCRdb, which kept only in-frame beta chains. Each record represents a unique CDR3 protein, reported with the most common genes and DNA among its rows. This sample is represented by approximately 590,000 distinct CDR3 sequences; around 9.6% of them were singletons. Of the sample, more than 2.5% falls within the top ten clones. These records were also assigned to another study, of yellow fever vaccine responses in identical twins.

The sample taken for sequencing was PBMCs. The source of these receptors is a woman aged 18 to 35 in good health.

To note about this clonotype: At one of its ends the junction is not consistent with the germline gene, which may arise from a read error. The chain combines TRBV25-1 with TRBJ2-3; no definite D call. This CDR3 region has 12 residues. Germline loops: CDR1 MGHDK, CDR2 SYGVNS. Here the CDR3 reads CASSDLLLRHHF. In DNA form, the CDR3 reads TGTGCCAGCAGTGACCTACTTTTGAGACATCATTTT.

This clonotype was observed many times. V is TRBV12-3 or TRBV12-4 and J is TRBJ2-7; 8 bases are shared with TRBD2. The CDR3 extends over 14 amino acids. Losses at the gene ends were 6 bases for V and 2 bases for J; bases not matched to a gene: 6. CDR3 in DNA: TGTGCCAGCAGCCCCTTAGCGGGACCCTACGAGCAGTACTTC. Residues: CASSPLAGPYEQYF.

This clonotype turned up a few times. The chain carries TRBV3-1 and TRBJ2-7; 13 positions agree with TRBD2. This CDR3 is 15 amino acids long. V lost 5 bases to trimming and J lost 2 bases; unmatched junction nucleotides: 3. The germline V gene has CDR1 LGHDT and CDR2 YNNKEL (reference sequence). The CDR3, as DNA: TGTGCCAGCAGCTCCGGACTAGCGGGGGCCTACGAGCAGTACTTC. It codes for CASSSGLAGAYEQYF.

This chain links TRBV5-6 with TRBJ2-3; possibly TRBD2 for D (7 bases). This CDR3 spans 15 amino acids. Per germline, CDR1 SGHDT and CDR2 YYEEEE. V lost 4 bases and J 3 bases, leaving 15 bases between the germline ends. The CDR3 spells CASSPSGGRTDTQYF. DNA for the CDR3: TGTGCCAGCAGCCCGTCCGGGGGGCGGACAGATACGCAGTATTTT.

This clonotype was detected a few times. V is TRBV7-2 and J is TRBJ2-1, with 7 bases aligning to TRBD2. Germline lookup yields CDR1 SGHTA and CDR2 FQGNSA. After removal of 5 bases from V and 10 bases from J, the junction contained 11 bases not matched to a gene. The CDR3 runs to 14 residues. The CDR3 bases are TGTGCCAGCAGCGTGGGGGGGGAGAAGGGGGAGCAGTTCTTC. Residues: CASSVGGEKGEQFF.

This clonotype has ten or more counts. The chain couples TRBV12-3 or TRBV12-4 to TRBJ2-7; perhaps TRBD1 as D (5 bases). This CDR3 comprises 13 residues. Trimming took 3 bases from V and 0 from J, leaving 6 bases between them. CDR3 region: CASSLTDSYEQYF. CDR3 nucleotide sequence: TGTGCCAGCAGTTTGACAGACTCCTACGAGCAGTACTTC.

This clonotype was counted between two and nine times. The V and J genes are TRBV12-3 or TRBV12-4 and TRBJ1-6; D gene ambiguous. The CDR3 is 15 residues long. V was clipped by 5 bases and J by 5 bases, with 13 bases between them. The CDR3 DNA is TGTGCCAGCAGTATCGTGCCGGAGAATAATTCACCCCTCCACTTT. Translated, it gives CASSIVPENNSPLHF.

The table lists this clonotype with many counts. This chain links TRBV6-1 with TRBJ2-5, with D possibly TRBD2 on 5 matching bases. Germline CDR1 reads MNHNS; CDR2 reads SASEGT. The CDR3 is made up of 14 amino acids. Trimming shortened V by 6 bases and J by 4 bases, and 15 bases separated the two germline ends. DNA for the CDR3: TGTGCCAGCAGCTCTCCCGGGGTTTTAGAGACCCAGTACTTC. The encoded protein is CASSSPGVLETQYF.

This clonotype has a count of ten or more. The rearrangement uses TRBV12-3 or TRBV12-4 and TRBJ2-7, with D perhaps TRBD1 (6 bases). The CDR3 covers 11 residues. V was shortened by 3 bases and J by 6 bases, with 6 bases between the two germline ends. The CDR3 DNA reads as TGTGCCAGCAGTTTCAGGGGCGAGCAGTACTTC. This gives the protein CASSFRGEQYF.

This clonotype occurred a few times. The genes are TRBV4-3 and TRBJ2-7, with D possibly being TRBD1 (5 bases). Trimming took 1 base from V and 0 from J, leaving 13 bases between them. The CDR3 extends over 16 amino acids. Germline V gives CDR1 LGHNA, CDR2 YSLEER. CDR3 nucleotides: TGCGCCAGCAGCCAAGTCGACAGCTCGAGCTCCTACGAGCAGTACTTC. Amino acids: CASSQVDSSSSYEQYF.

CDR3 sequence reads: CASSQSGGTSTDTQYF. The CDR3 coding sequence is TGTGCCAGCAGCCAATCAGGGGGAACTAGCACAGATACGCAGTATTTT. The rearrangement uses TRBV7-2 and TRBJ2-3, with TRBD1 matching 7 bases. Germline CDR1 SGHTA, CDR2 FQGNSA. This CDR3 comprises 16 residues. The trim removed 5 bases at V and 0 bases at J, leaving 8 bases unmatched.

A few counts support this clonotype. The rearrangement links TRBV28 to TRBJ2-7; TRBD2 matches at 8 bases. CDR3 length equals 15 residues. With V trimmed by 3 bases and J by 0 bases, 4 bases remained unmatched. Germline V CDR1 and CDR2: MDHEN, SYDVKM. The CDR3 DNA follows: TGTGCCAGCAGTTTTGAGCGGGGGAGCTCCTACGAGCAGTACTTC. As protein: CASSFERGSSYEQYF. Variable domain in full (rest from reference TRBV28 and TRBJ2-7): DVKVTQSSRYLVKRTGEKVFLECVQDMDHENMFWYRQDPGLGLRLIYFSYDVKMKEKGDIPEGYSVSREKKERFSLILESASTNQTSMYLCASSFERGSSYEQYFGPGTRLTVT.

This clonotype was seen only a few times. This chain uses TRBV5-1 with TRBJ2-2, with 13 bases lining up with TRBD2. Germline loops: CDR1 SGHRS, CDR2 YFSETQ. Trimming cost V 4 bases and J 8 bases; bases outside gene matches: 8. The CDR3 has 16 residues. The CDR3 nucleotides are TGCGCCAGCAGCGGACCGGGACTAGCGGGGTCTGGGGAGCTGTTTTTT. It is translated as CASSGPGLAGSGELFF.

This clonotype appeared a few times. The chain recombines TRBV12-3 or TRBV12-4 with TRBJ2-4, with 8 bases matching TRBD2. The CDR3 is 14 residues long. The V segment lost 7 bases and the J segment 3 bases; nucleotides outside the gene matches: 5. The CDR3 bases are TGTGCCAGCACCTTTCGGGGGGGCAAAAACATTCAGTACTTC. Translation: CASTFRGGKNIQYF.

This clonotype came up many times. The V and J genes are TRBV20-1 and TRBJ2-3; TRBD2 aligns across 8 bases. V gave up 3 bases and J gave up 3 bases; unmatched junction bases: 5. The CDR3 is 14 residues long. The germline gives CDR1 DFQATT, CDR2 SNEGSKA (reference sequence). CDR3 loop: CSASRGGATDTQYF. The CDR3 DNA reads TGCAGTGCTAGCCGGGGGGGGGCGACAGATACGCAGTATTTT.

This clonotype was observed many times. The chain joins TRBV20-1 to TRBJ2-2, with D possibly TRBD1 on 6 matching bases. Germline V gene sequence: CDR1 DFQATT, CDR2 SNEGSKA (reference sequence). The V end lost 0 bases, the J end lost 7 bases, and 9 bases lay between the germline ends. The CDR3 covers 13 residues. DNA for the CDR3: TGCAGTGCTAGAGACAGGGGTGACGGGGAGCTGTTTTTT. This encodes CSARDRGDGELFF.

This clonotype was picked up a small number of times. DNA of the CDR3: TGTGCCAGCAGTGAATTATGGGGGTACGAGCAGTACTTC. Protein product: CASSELWGYEQYF. The chain employs TRBV2 and TRBJ2-7; D possibly uses TRBD1 or TRBD2 (5 bases each). Germline V gene data show CDR1 as SNHLY and CDR2 as FYNNEI. The CDR3 length is 13 residues. Trimming took 2 bases from V and 4 from J, leaving 9 bases between them. Combining the CDR3 with reference TRBV2 and TRBJ2-7 gives the whole variable domain EPEVTQTPSHQVTQMGQEVILRCVPISNHLYFYWYRQILGQKVEFLVSFYNNEISEKSEIFDDQFSVERPDGSNFTLKIRSTKLEDSAMYFCASSELWGYEQYFGPGTRLTVT.

This clonotype has only a few counts. This sequence joins TRBV2 and TRBJ2-1; TRBD2 matches 10 bases. The V gene's germline CDR1 is SNHLY and CDR2 FYNNEI. With 3 bases clipped from V and 7 bases from J, the junction kept 6 bases outside the gene matches. The CDR3 length is 15 residues. The CDR3 protein is CASSEQAGGQNEQFF. CDR3 sequence (DNA): TGTGCCAGCAGTGAGCAAGCGGGAGGGCAAAATGAGCAGTTCTTC. Drawing the rest from reference TRBV2 and TRBJ2-1, the complete variable domain is EPEVTQTPSHQVTQMGQEVILRCVPISNHLYFYWYRQILGQKVEFLVSFYNNEISEKSEIFDDQFSVERPDGSNFTLKIRSTKLEDSAMYFCASSEQAGGQNEQFFGPGTRLTVL.

This clonotype showed up many times. The chain combines TRBV7-6 with TRBJ2-3, with D unresolved. This CDR3 has 14 residues. CDR1 SGHVS and CDR2 FNYEAQ come from the germline V gene. V lost 4 bases to trimming and J lost 4 bases, with 12 bases between them. The CDR3 loop is CASSSVGPPDTQYF. The CDR3 DNA reads TGTGCCAGCAGCTCCGTCGGTCCCCCAGATACGCAGTATTTT.

The chain recombines TRBV15 with TRBJ2-5; D is ambiguous. The V end was cut by 1 base, the J end by 0 bases, with 6 bases between. Per germline, CDR1 LNHNV and CDR2 YYDKDF (reference sequence). This CDR3 is 14 amino acids long. CDR3 coding DNA: TGTGCCACCAGCAGAGCGGAGTACCAAGAGACCCAGTACTTC. Protein product: CATSRAEYQETQYF.

CDR3 amino acids: CASSNGQSDTQYF. In nucleotides, the CDR3 is TGTGCCAGCAGCAACGGACAGTCAGATACGCAGTATTTT. V usage is TRBV9 and J usage is TRBJ2-3; D is possibly TRBD1 (6 bases). This CDR3 is 13 amino acids long. Germline V lookup: CDR1 SGDLS, CDR2 YYNGEE. V lost 4 bases, J lost 4 bases, and 10 bases lay in between.

Here the CDR3 reads CASSQHPPWRRANTGELFF. The CDR3 DNA reads as TGTGCCAGCTCCCAGCATCCCCCTTGGAGACGGGCCAACACCGGGGAGCTGTTTTTT. V and J are TRBV3-1 and TRBJ2-2, with D uncertain. This CDR3 is built from 19 residues. The V end was cut by 8 bases, the J end by 2 bases, with 27 bases between. CDR1 LGHDT and CDR2 YNNKEL come from the germline V gene (reference sequence).

This chain uses TRBV9 with TRBJ2-2; 8 bases match TRBD2. Germline trimming cut 0 bases from V and 7 bases from J; bases unmatched to any gene: 8. Germline V gives CDR1 SGDLS, CDR2 YYNGEE. This CDR3 has 16 residues. CDR3 protein: CASSVVGAGAGGELFF. The CDR3 DNA sequence: TGTGCCAGCAGCGTAGTGGGAGCGGGAGCGGGCGGGGAGCTGTTTTTT.